The 28 T cell receptor beta chains below all came from one sample that was sequenced in a study of spatial heterogeneity in lung cancer. TCRdb fed the 5' RACE reads into MiXCR, producing one record per CDR3 protein. The repertoire holds 85,000 to 100,000 distinct CDR3 sequences, just under 20% seen once, with 21% in the top ten. Time point meaning: blood at routine non-recurrence follow-up after resection. Sequences were derived from PBMCs, sampled at follow-up. The receptors originated from a male donor with early-stage non-small cell lung cancer.

This chain uses TRBV7-9 with TRBJ1-5, with D hard to call. This CDR3 has 15 amino acids. V dropped 1 base and J dropped 0 bases, with 7 bases sitting between them. CDR1 and CDR2 (germline): SEHNR, FQNEAQ (reference sequence). The CDR3 region has the DNA TGTGCCAGCAGCTTAGGGAGTAATAGCAATCAGCCCCAGCATTTT. Protein sequence: CASSLGSNSNQPQHF. Full variable domain (remainder filled in from reference TRBV7-9 and TRBJ1-5): DTGVSQNPRHKITKRGQNVTFRCDPISEHNRLYWYRQTLGQGPEFLTYFQNEAQLEKSRLLSDRFSAERPKGSFSTLEIQRTEQGDSAMYLCASSLGSNSNQPQHFGDGTRLSIL.

Written as DNA, the CDR3 is TGCGCCAGCAGCACGGACCTCAAAGGCCCCTACAATGAGCAGTTCTTC. It specifies CASSTDLKGPYNEQFF. The V gene is TRBV5-1, the J gene TRBJ2-1; D uncertain. The CDR3 consists of 16 residues. The germline V gene encodes CDR1 SGHRS and CDR2 YFSETQ. The germline V and J ends were trimmed by 4 bases and 2 bases, with 16 bases remaining between them.

In this sample, this clonotype turned up a few times. The chain joins TRBV30 to TRBJ1-1; no reliable D call. Germline V gene sequence: CDR1 GTSNPN, CDR2 SVGIG (reference sequence). The CDR3 length is 13 residues. Trimming pared 3 bases from V and 9 bases from J, leaving 17 bases between. The DNA for the CDR3 is TGTGCCTGGAGAGAAGGGTTCTACCAGCAAGCTTTCTTT. Its translation is CAWREGFYQQAFF.

This chain joins TRBV7-8 and TRBJ2-5; D gene uncertain. The CDR3 has 13 residues. V was trimmed by 2 bases and J by 5 bases, leaving 9 bases between them. Germline CDR1 SGHVS, CDR2 FQNEAQ. CDR3 in DNA: TGTGCCAGCAGCTTATCACCTCGGGAGACCCAGTACTTC. Translation gives CASSLSPRETQYF.

This clonotype rates as medium-sized. V is TRBV7-2 and J is TRBJ1-5, with D possibly matching TRBD1 (5 bases). The CDR3 is 13 amino acids. V was shortened by 7 bases and J by 1 base, with 8 bases between the two germline ends. Germline lookup yields CDR1 SGHTA and CDR2 FQGNSA. In DNA form, the CDR3 reads TGTGCCAGCACCAGGGACAGCAATCAGCCCCAGCATTTT. Translation: CASTRDSNQPQHF.

In its sample, this clonotype was seen a few times. The gene calls are TRBV11-1 and TRBJ2-7, with D possibly TRBD2 on 5 matching bases. The CDR3 loop spans 14 amino acids. Trimming removed 5 bases at V and 7 bases at J, with 18 bases between. Germline-derived CDR1 and CDR2 are SGHAT and FQDESV (reference sequence). CDR3 nucleotide sequence: TGTGCCAGCAGCCCATTGCCGAGCTCGGGGGAGCAGTACTTC. Translated, it gives CASSPLPSSGEQYF.

This clonotype was seen ten or more times. The chain employs TRBV6-4 and TRBJ2-3, with 7 nucleotides matching TRBD1. Germline loops: CDR1 MRHNA, CDR2 SNTAGT. J gave up 1 base and V 5 bases, and 3 bases lay outside the gene matches. The CDR3 contains 14 residues. The DNA for the CDR3 is TGTGCCAGCAGTTCCACAGGGGGCACAGATACGCAGTATTTT. It is translated as CASSSTGGTDTQYF.

This clonotype was found many times. This chain links TRBV27 with TRBJ2-7, with TRBD1 matching over 8 bases. The CDR3 extends over 14 amino acids. Losses at the gene ends were 6 bases for V and 3 bases for J; bases not matched to a gene: 7. Germline V gene data show CDR1 as MNHEY and CDR2 as SMNVEV (reference sequence). The CDR3 bases are TGTGCCAGCAGAGTTAGACAGGGGCGCTACGAGCAGTACTTC. As protein: CASRVRQGRYEQYF.

This clonotype has a handful of counts. This chain connects TRBV20-1 to TRBJ1-3; possibly TRBD1 for D (6 bases). Germline V CDR1 and CDR2: DFQATT, SNEGSKA (reference sequence). The V end lost 6 bases, the J end lost 1 base, and 10 bases lay between the germline ends. The CDR3 is 13 amino acids. The CDR3 loop is CSAAQGSGNTIYF. The CDR3 nucleotides are TGCAGTGCAGCACAGGGTTCTGGAAACACCATATATTTT.

This clonotype was counted a few times. The V call is TRBV4-3, the J call TRBJ1-1; unclear D gene. The CDR3 covers 14 residues. Germline V gives CDR1 LGHNA, CDR2 YSLEER. The V end was cut by 0 bases, the J end by 2 bases, with 7 bases between. The CDR3 bases are TGCGCCAGCAGCCAAGAGTGGTCAAACACTGAAGCTTTCTTT. Translating it yields CASSQEWSNTEAFF.

The genes are TRBV6-5 and TRBJ2-7; no reliable D call. Deletions cut 6 bases from V and 3 bases from J, with 6 bases between. This CDR3 contains 11 residues. Germline CDR1 and CDR2: MNHEY and SVGAGI. The chain's CDR3 is CASRSDYEQYF. The CDR3 nucleotides read TGTGCCAGCAGATCCGACTACGAGCAGTACTTC.

This clonotype was picked up many times. This chain links TRBV11-1 with TRBJ2-7, with D tentatively TRBD2 (5 bases). V was clipped by 5 bases and J by 1 base, with 9 bases between them. CDR1 and CDR2 from the germline V gene are SGHAT and FQDESV (reference sequence). The CDR3 spans 13 residues. The CDR3 reads CASSLEGSYEQYF. The CDR3 region has the DNA TGTGCCAGCAGCCTAGAGGGATCCTACGAGCAGTACTTC.

This clonotype has only a few counts. V is TRBV5-6 and J is TRBJ2-5, with 16 bases lining up with TRBD2. Germline CDR1 is SGHDT and CDR2 is YYEEEE. This CDR3 comprises 16 residues. The V and J ends lost 4 bases and 5 bases, in that order; junction bases with no gene match: 5. CDR3 nucleotides: TGTGCCAGCAGCATGGGACTAGCGGGAGGGACGGAGACCCAGTACTTC. Amino acids: CASSMGLAGGTETQYF.

The chain employs TRBV20-1 and TRBJ1-1; no definite D call. The V and J ends lost 7 bases and 7 bases respectively, with 13 bases between them. In germline, CDR1 is DFQATT, CDR2 SNEGSKA (reference sequence). The CDR3 consists of 11 residues. Here the CDR3 DNA reads TGCAGTGGCAGAGGTGATTTTGAAGCTTTCTTT. This gives the protein CSGRGDFEAFF.

This clonotype was observed a few times. This chain joins TRBV6-5 and TRBJ2-5; TRBD1 or TRBD2 may be the D gene (5 bases each). The germline V and J ends were trimmed by 6 bases and 5 bases, with 16 bases remaining between them. The length of the CDR3 is 14 residues. Germline V lookup: CDR1 MNHEY, CDR2 SVGAGI. CDR3 bases: TGTGCCAGCAGATCCATGGGGCCGGGGGAGACCCAGTACTTC. Translating it yields CASRSMGPGETQYF.

The rearrangement joins TRBV11-2 to TRBJ2-7, with a weak D call TRBD1 (6 bases). CDR3 size: 13 residues. Germline values: CDR1 SGHAT, CDR2 FQNNGV. Trimming shortened V by 6 bases and J by 6 bases, and 15 bases separated the two germline ends. The CDR3 DNA follows: TGTGCCAGCAGTAATGACAGGTCTGGCGAGCAGTACGTC. This codes for CASSNDRSGEQYV.

V and J are TRBV10-3 and TRBJ1-1; no clear D gene. Germline CDR1 reads ENHRY; CDR2 reads SYGVKD. The CDR3 contains 16 residues. V was cut by 0 bases and J by 0 bases, with 11 bases left in between. CDR3 loop: CAISESAETMNTEAFF. The CDR3, as DNA: TGTGCCATCAGTGAGTCTGCGGAGACAATGAACACTGAAGCTTTCTTT.

The rearrangement joins TRBV19 to TRBJ1-5; D remains unclear. Germline values: CDR1 LNHDA, CDR2 SQIVND (reference sequence). The CDR3 contains 15 residues. Trimming shortened V by 3 bases and J by 6 bases, and 15 bases separated the two germline ends. In DNA, the CDR3 is TGTGCCAGTAGTATCGATGGCGGAGATACTCAGCCCCAGCATTTT. Amino acid sequence: CASSIDGGDTQPQHF.

This clonotype was picked up a small number of times. V and J are TRBV10-3 and TRBJ2-5, with D hard to call. Germline V gene sequence: CDR1 ENHRY, CDR2 SYGVKD. Trimming removed 0 bases at V and 1 base at J, with 9 bases between. This CDR3 spans 15 amino acids. The CDR3 DNA reads TGTGCCATCAGTGAGTCGATTTCGCCCCAAGAGACCCAGTACTTC. Residues: CAISESISPQETQYF.

The chain carries TRBV20-1 and TRBJ2-1; 9 bases align to TRBD2. The germline CDR1 and CDR2 sequences are DFQATT and SNEGSKA (reference sequence). This CDR3 spans 14 amino acids. Trimming at V came to 3 bases and at J to 10 bases, leaving 10 bases not matched to a gene. The CDR3 here is CSARAASGKGEQFF. CDR3 bases: TGCAGTGCTAGGGCGGCTAGCGGGAAAGGAGAGCAGTTCTTC.

In its sample, this clonotype is medium-sized. The chain couples TRBV30 to TRBJ2-2; D not resolved. V gave up 4 bases and J gave up 2 bases, with 11 bases separating them. The CDR3 consists of 14 residues. Germline V gene sequence: CDR1 GTSNPN, CDR2 SVGIG (reference sequence). CDR3 protein: CAWMLTDNTGELFF. For the CDR3, the DNA is TGTGCCTGGATGCTGACTGATAACACCGGGGAGCTGTTTTTT.

This clonotype has only a few counts. V and J are TRBV7-3 and TRBJ2-3; TRBD2 aligns across 11 bases. The CDR3 runs 14 residues. Per germline, CDR1 SGHTA and CDR2 FQGTGA. V lost 5 bases, J lost 5 bases, and 3 bases stayed unmatched. CDR3 amino acids: CASSPTSGGDTQYF. DNA for the CDR3: TGTGCCAGCAGCCCCACTAGCGGGGGAGATACGCAGTATTTT.

The V call is TRBV7-9, the J call TRBJ1-2; 8 bases map to TRBD1. This CDR3 spans 15 amino acids. Germline trimming cut 6 bases from V and 4 bases from J; bases unmatched to any gene: 10. The germline V gene has CDR1 SEHNR and CDR2 FQNEAQ (reference sequence). CDR3 region: CASRRSDRGPYGYTF. The CDR3 nucleotides read TGTGCCAGCAGGCGGAGCGACAGGGGTCCCTATGGCTACACCTTC.

This clonotype turned up a few times. The rearrangement links TRBV5-1 to TRBJ2-5; maybe TRBD1 (6 bases). Trimming shortened V by 6 bases and J by 2 bases, and 14 bases separated the two germline ends. The CDR3 loop spans 14 amino acids. Germline loops: CDR1 SGHRS, CDR2 YFSETQ. The CDR3 DNA follows: TGCGCCAGCAACCTGGTGAGGGGGCAAGAGACCCAGTACTTC. Translated: CASNLVRGQETQYF.

The genes are TRBV20-1 and TRBJ1-4; the D is unclear. The germline V and J ends were trimmed by 5 bases and 0 bases, with 19 bases remaining between them. Germline V lookup: CDR1 DFQATT, CDR2 SNEGSKA (reference sequence). This CDR3 is 17 amino acids long. CDR3 protein: CSAHPPLRQATNEKLFF. In DNA form, the CDR3 reads TGCAGTGCTCATCCGCCTCTTCGACAAGCAACTAATGAAAAACTGTTTTTT.

The chain recombines TRBV9 with TRBJ2-7; D perhaps matches TRBD1 (6 bases). The CDR3 is made up of 12 amino acids. V was cut by 2 bases and J by 7 bases, with 10 bases left in between. CDR1 is SGDLS, CDR2 YYNGEE, per germline. The CDR3 here is CASSVTDREQYF. The CDR3 coding sequence is TGTGCCAGCAGCGTCACCGACAGGGAGCAGTACTTC.

CDR3 nucleotide sequence: TGTGCCAGTAGTATAATGACAGGGCGTTTCGGCGGGGAGCTGTTTTTT. This translates into CASSIMTGRFGGELFF. The chain has TRBV19 and TRBJ2-2; 7 nucleotides align to TRBD1. The trim removed 2 bases at V and 7 bases at J, leaving 10 bases unmatched. Germline values: CDR1 LNHDA, CDR2 SQIVND (reference sequence). This CDR3 region has 16 residues.

The genes are TRBV3-1 and TRBJ1-2, with 7 nucleotides matching TRBD1. CDR3 length: 16 residues. Germline loops: CDR1 LGHDT, CDR2 YNNKEL (reference sequence). The junction had 6 bases not matched to a gene; V was cut back by 0 bases and J by 2 bases. This CDR3 reads CASSQEGTARNYGYTF. The DNA for the CDR3 is TGTGCCAGCAGCCAAGAGGGGACAGCACGGAACTATGGCTACACCTTC.